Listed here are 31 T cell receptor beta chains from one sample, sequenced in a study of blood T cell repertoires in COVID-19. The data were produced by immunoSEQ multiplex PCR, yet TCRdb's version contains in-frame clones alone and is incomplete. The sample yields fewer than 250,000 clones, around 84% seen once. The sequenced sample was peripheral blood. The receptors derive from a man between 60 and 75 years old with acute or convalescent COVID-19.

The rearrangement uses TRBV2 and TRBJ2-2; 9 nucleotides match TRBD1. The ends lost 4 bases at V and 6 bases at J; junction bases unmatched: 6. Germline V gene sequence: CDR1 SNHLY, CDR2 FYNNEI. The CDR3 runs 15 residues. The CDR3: CASSGRQGEAGELFF. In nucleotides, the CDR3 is TGTGCCAGCAGTGGTAGACAGGGGGAGGCCGGGGAGCTGTTTTTT.

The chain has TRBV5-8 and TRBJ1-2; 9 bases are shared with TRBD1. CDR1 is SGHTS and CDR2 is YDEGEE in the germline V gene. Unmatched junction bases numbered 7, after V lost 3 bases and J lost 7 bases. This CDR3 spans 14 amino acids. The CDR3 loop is CASSSYRGQSGYTF. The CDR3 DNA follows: TGTGCCAGCAGCTCATACAGGGGGCAGAGTGGCTACACCTTC.

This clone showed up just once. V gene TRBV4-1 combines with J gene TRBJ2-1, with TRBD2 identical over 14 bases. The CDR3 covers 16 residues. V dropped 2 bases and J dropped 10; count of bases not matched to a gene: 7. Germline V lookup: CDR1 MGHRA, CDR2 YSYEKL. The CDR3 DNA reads TGCGCCAGCAGCCAACGACTAGCGGGGGGGCCCAGGGAGCAGTTCTTC. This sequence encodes CASSQRLAGGPREQFF.

DNA of the CDR3: TGTGCCAGCAGTTACGCCTCCGGGGGCACTGAAGCTTTCTTT. Its translation is CASSYASGGTEAFF. The V and J genes are TRBV6-5 and TRBJ1-1; TRBD1 is a possible D gene (5 bases). Germline values: CDR1 MNHEY, CDR2 SVGAGI. The V end was cut by 2 bases, the J end by 4 bases, with 11 bases between. This CDR3 spans 14 amino acids.

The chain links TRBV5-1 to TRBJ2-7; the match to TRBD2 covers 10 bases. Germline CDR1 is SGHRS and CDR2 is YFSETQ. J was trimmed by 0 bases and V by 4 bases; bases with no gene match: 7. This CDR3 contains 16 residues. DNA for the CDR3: TGCGCCAGCAGCCGAGGACTAGCGGAACCCTCCTACGAGCAGTACTTC. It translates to CASSRGLAEPSYEQYF. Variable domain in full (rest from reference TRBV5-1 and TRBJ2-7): KAGVTQTPRYLIKTRGQQVTLSCSPISGHRSVSWYQQTPGQGLQFLFEYFSETQRNKGNFPGRFSGRQFSNSRSEMNVSTLELGDSALYLCASSRGLAEPSYEQYFGPGTRLTVT.

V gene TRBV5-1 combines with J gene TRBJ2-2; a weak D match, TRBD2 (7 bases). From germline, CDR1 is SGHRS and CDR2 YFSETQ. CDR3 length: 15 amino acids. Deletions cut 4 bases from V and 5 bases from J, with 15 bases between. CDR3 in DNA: TGCGCCAGCAGCGGGGGGGCCCCGAGGACCGGGGAGCTGTTTTTT. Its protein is CASSGGAPRTGELFF.

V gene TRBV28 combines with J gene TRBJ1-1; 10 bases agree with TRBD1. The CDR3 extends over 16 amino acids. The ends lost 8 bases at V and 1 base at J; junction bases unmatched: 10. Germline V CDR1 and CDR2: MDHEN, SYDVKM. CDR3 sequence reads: CASRGTGVPRNTEAFF. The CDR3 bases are TGTGCCAGCCGGGGGACAGGGGTCCCCCGGAACACTGAAGCTTTCTTT.

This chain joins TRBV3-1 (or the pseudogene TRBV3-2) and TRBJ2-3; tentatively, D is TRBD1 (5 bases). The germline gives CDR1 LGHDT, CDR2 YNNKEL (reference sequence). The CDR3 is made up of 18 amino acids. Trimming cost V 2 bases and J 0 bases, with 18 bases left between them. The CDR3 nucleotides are TGTGCCAGCAGCCAACAGGCAGGGTACCCTTACAGCACAGATACGCAGTATTTT. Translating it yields CASSQQAGYPYSTDTQYF.

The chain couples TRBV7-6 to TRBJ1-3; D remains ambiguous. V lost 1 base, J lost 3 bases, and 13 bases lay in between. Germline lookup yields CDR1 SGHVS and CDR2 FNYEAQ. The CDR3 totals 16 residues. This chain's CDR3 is CASSLGAGAGGNTIYF. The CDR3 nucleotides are TGTGCCAGCAGCTTAGGGGCGGGAGCCGGTGGAAACACCATATATTTT.

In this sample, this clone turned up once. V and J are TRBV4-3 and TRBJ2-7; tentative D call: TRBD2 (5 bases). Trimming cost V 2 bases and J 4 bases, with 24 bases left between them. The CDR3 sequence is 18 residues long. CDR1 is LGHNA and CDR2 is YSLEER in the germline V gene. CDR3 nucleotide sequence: TGCGCCAGCAGCCAAAGTCCTCCTCTTAGCGTAGGCCGGTACGAGCAGTACTTC. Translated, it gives CASSQSPPLSVGRYEQYF.

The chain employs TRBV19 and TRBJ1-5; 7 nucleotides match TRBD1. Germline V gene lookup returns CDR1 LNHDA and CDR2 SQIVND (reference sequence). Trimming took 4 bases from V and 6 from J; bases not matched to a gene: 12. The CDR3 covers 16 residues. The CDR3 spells CASSTLNRGVGQPQHF. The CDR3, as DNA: TGTGCCAGTAGTACCCTAAACAGGGGAGTCGGTCAGCCCCAGCATTTT. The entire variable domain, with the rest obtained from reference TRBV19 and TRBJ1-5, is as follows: DGGITQSPKYLFRKEGQNVTLSCEQNLNHDAMYWYRQDPGQGLRLIYYSQIVNDFQKGDIAEGYSVSREKKESFPLTVTSAQKNPTAFYLCASSTLNRGVGQPQHFGDGTRLSIL.

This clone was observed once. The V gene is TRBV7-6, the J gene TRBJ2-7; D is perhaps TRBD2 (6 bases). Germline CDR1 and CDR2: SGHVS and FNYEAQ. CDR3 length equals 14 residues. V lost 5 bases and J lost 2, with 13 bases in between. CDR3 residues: CASSPGTSTYEQYF. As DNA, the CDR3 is TGTGCCAGCAGCCCTGGGACTTCTACCTACGAGCAGTACTTC.

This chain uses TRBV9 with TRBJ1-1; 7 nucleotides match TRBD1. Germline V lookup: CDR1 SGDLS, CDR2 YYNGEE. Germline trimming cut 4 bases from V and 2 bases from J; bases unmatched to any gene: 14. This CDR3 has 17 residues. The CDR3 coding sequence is TGTGCCAGCAGCCTCTCAGGGGGGTTCGGGCCCAACACTGAAGCTTTCTTT. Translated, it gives CASSLSGGFGPNTEAFF.

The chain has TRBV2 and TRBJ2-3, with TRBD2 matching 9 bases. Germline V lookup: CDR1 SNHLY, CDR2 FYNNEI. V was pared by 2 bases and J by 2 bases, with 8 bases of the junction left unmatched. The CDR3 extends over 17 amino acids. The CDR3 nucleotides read TGTGCCAGCAGTGAATTAGTAGCGGGGGCCCTCACAGATACGCAGTATTTT. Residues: CASSELVAGALTDTQYF.

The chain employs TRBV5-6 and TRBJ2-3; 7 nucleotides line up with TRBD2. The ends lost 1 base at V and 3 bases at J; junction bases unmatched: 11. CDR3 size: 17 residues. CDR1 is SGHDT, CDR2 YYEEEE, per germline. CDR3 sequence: CASSLFRALAETDTQYF. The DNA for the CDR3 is TGTGCCAGCAGCTTGTTTCGGGCGCTAGCGGAAACAGATACGCAGTATTTT.

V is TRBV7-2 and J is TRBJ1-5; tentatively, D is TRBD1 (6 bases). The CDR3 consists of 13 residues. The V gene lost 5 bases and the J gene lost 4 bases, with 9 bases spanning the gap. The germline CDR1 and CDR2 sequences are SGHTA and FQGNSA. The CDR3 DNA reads TGTGCCAGCAGCGAGGACAGAAATCAGCCCCAGCATTTT. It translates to CASSEDRNQPQHF.

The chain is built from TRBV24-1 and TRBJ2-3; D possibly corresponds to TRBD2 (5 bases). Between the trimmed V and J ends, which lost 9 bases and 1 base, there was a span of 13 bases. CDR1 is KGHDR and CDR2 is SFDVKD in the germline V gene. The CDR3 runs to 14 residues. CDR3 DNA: TGTGCCACCTCCGGTGCGCGGGGCACAGATACGCAGTATTTT. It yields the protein CATSGARGTDTQYF.

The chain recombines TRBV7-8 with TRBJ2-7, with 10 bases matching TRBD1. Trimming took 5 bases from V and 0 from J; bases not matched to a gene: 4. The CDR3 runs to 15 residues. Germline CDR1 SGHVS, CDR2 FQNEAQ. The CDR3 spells CASSRGQGYSYEQYF. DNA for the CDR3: TGTGCCAGCAGCAGGGGACAGGGGTACTCCTACGAGCAGTACTTC.

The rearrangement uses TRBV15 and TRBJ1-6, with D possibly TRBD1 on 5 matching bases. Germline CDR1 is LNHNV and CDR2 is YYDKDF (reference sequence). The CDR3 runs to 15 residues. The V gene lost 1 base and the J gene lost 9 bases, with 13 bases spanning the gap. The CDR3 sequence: CATSRGLGGVSPLHF. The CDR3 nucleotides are TGTGCCACCAGCAGAGGTCTGGGGGGGGTTTCACCCCTCCACTTT.

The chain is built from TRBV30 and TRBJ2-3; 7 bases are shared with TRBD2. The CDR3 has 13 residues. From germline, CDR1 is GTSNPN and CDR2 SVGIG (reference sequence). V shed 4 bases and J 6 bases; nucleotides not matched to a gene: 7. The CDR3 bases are TGTGCCTGGAAGGCTAGCGGCTCGGATACGCAGTATTTT. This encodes CAWKASGSDTQYF.

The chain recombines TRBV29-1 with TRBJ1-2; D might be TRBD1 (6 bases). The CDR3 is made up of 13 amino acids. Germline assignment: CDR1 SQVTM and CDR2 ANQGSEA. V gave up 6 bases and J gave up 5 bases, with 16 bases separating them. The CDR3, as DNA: TGCAGCGTGGTACGAGGGGGAGAGTATGGCTACACCTTC. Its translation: CSVVRGGEYGYTF.

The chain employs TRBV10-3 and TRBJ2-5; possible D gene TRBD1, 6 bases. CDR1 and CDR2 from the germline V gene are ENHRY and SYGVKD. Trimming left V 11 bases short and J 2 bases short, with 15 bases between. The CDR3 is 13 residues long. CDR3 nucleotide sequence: TGTGCCTCATCCAGGGGCCTGCAAGAGACCCAGTACTTC. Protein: CASSRGLQETQYF.

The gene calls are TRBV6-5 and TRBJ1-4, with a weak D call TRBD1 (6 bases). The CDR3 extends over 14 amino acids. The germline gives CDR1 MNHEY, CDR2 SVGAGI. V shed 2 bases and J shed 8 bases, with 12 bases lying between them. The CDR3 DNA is TGTGCCAGCAGTTACAGGGGGTTTGGGGAAAAACTGTTTTTT. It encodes CASSYRGFGEKLFF.

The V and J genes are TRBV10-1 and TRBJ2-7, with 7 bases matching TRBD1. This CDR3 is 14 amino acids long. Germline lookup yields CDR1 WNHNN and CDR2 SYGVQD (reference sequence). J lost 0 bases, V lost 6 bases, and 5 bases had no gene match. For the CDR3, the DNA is TGCGCCAGCAGCCAACAGGGGAGCTCCTACGAGCAGTACTTC. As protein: CASSQQGSSYEQYF.

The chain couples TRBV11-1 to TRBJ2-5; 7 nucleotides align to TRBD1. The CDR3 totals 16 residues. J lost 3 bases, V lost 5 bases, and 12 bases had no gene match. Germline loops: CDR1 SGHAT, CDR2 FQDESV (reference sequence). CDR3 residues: CASSVTGDRPKETQYF. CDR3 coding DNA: TGTGCCAGCAGCGTAACCGGGGACAGACCTAAAGAGACCCAGTACTTC.

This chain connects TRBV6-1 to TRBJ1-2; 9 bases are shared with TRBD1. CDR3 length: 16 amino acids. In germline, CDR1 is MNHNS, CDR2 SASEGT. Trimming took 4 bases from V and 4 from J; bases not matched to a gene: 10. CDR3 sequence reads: CASSVSATGGGYGYTF. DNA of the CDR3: TGTGCCAGCAGTGTCTCGGCCACAGGGGGCGGCTATGGCTACACCTTC.

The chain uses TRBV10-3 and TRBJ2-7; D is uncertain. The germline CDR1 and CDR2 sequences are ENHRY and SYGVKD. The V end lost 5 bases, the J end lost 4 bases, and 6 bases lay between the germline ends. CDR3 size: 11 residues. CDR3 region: CAISPRYEQYF. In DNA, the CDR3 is TGTGCCATCAGTCCCAGATACGAGCAGTACTTC.

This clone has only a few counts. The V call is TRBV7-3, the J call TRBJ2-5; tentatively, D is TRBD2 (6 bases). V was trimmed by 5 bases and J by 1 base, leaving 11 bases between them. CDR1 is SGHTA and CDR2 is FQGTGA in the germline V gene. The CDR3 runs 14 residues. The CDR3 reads CASSRSGPQETQYF. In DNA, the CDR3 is TGTGCCAGCAGCCGCAGCGGGCCCCAAGAGACCCAGTACTTC.

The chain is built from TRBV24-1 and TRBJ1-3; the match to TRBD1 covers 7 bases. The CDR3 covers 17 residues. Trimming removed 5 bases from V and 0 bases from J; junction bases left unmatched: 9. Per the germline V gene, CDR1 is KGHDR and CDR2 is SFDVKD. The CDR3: CATSGRRGPSSGNTIYF. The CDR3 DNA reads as TGTGCCACCAGTGGTCGGAGGGGGCCGAGCTCTGGAAACACCATATATTTT.

The CDR3 coding sequence is TGTGCCAGCTTGACAGGTCTAAATGAAAAACTGTTTTTT. It specifies CASLTGLNEKLFF. This sequence joins TRBV28 and TRBJ1-4, with D perhaps TRBD1 (6 bases). Germline CDR1 reads MDHEN; CDR2 reads SYDVKM. The CDR3 extends over 13 amino acids. Trimming left V 8 bases short and J 5 bases short, with 12 bases between. Full variable domain (remainder filled in from reference TRBV28 and TRBJ1-4): DVKVTQSSRYLVKRTGEKVFLECVQDMDHENMFWYRQDPGLGLRLIYFSYDVKMKEKGDIPEGYSVSREKKERFSLILESASTNQTSMYLCASLTGLNEKLFFGSGTQLSVL.

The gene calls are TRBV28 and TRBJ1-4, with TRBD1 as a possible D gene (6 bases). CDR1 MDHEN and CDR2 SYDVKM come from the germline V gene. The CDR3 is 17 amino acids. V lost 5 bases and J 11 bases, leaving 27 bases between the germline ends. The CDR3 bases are TGTGCCAGCAGTCCCCGGGGGGCGGGCGGGACGGCGAGGAAACTGTTTTTT. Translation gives CASSPRGAGGTARKLFF.